These T cell receptor beta chains were read from a single sample in a study of cytotoxic CD8 clonotypes in ibrutinib-treated CLL. Only in-frame clones appear in the TCRdb table, and some are missing; sequencing was by immunoSEQ multiplex PCR. The table lists 330,000 or so clones, under 70% of them singletons. The starting material was PBMCs, obtained after 36 months of ibrutinib treatment. These receptors were collected from a human donor with chronic lymphocytic leukemia. CDR3s leave out the opening cysteine and the closing phenylalanine or tryptophan. Each record gives: D gene, J gene, clone size, V gene, CDR3 protein. A D gene is named only where the DNA matches it firmly. The listing skips clone size in some rows; elsewhere it reads once, few, many or a size class.

d_gene: .
j_gene: TRBJ1-2
abundance: few
v_gene: TRBV7-9
CDR3aa: ASSFPTTYGYT

d_gene: .
j_gene: TRBJ2-7
abundance: .
v_gene: TRBV7-3
CDR3aa: ASSLIGRSEQY

d_gene: TRBD1
j_gene: TRBJ1-3
abundance: .
v_gene: TRBV7-6
CDR3aa: ASSSGGAAATIY

d_gene: .
j_gene: TRBJ1-1
abundance: .
v_gene: TRBV27
CDR3aa: ASSFAGKRAEAF

d_gene: .
j_gene: TRBJ2-3
abundance: .
v_gene: TRBV10-1
CDR3aa: ASSVSGVPDTQY

d_gene: .
j_gene: TRBJ1-6
abundance: .
v_gene: TRBV9
CDR3aa: ASSVGPGRDSPLH

d_gene: .
j_gene: TRBJ1-6
abundance: .
v_gene: TRBV2
CDR3aa: ASIGRYNSPLH

d_gene: TRBD1
j_gene: TRBJ2-5
abundance: few
v_gene: TRBV10-3
CDR3aa: AISGWKTGTGVETQY

d_gene: .
j_gene: TRBJ2-3
abundance: .
v_gene: TRBV7-8
CDR3aa: ASSSLGDTQY

d_gene: .
j_gene: TRBJ1-1
abundance: .
v_gene: TRBV28
CDR3aa: ASSPGERNTEAF

d_gene: .
j_gene: TRBJ2-7
abundance: .
v_gene: TRBV29-1
CDR3aa: SVVRTNYEQY

d_gene: .
j_gene: TRBJ1-1
abundance: .
v_gene: TRBV29-1
CDR3aa: SARRLNTEAF

d_gene: TRBD1
j_gene: TRBJ2-5
abundance: .
v_gene: TRBV6-1
CDR3aa: ASSGLGQAKETQY

d_gene: .
j_gene: TRBJ1-5
abundance: .
v_gene: TRBV10-3
CDR3aa: ATKEDRTNQPQH

d_gene: TRBD1
j_gene: TRBJ2-7
abundance: .
v_gene: TRBV4-1
CDR3aa: ASSTQPDRDEQY

d_gene: .
j_gene: TRBJ2-2
abundance: few
v_gene: TRBV5-1
CDR3aa: ASSLAGGELF

d_gene: TRBD2
j_gene: TRBJ2-7
abundance: .
v_gene: TRBV4-2
CDR3aa: ASSQRTIGGRGSEQY

d_gene: .
j_gene: TRBJ1-2
abundance: .
v_gene: TRBV20-1
CDR3aa: SAPHGSGYT

d_gene: TRBD1
j_gene: TRBJ2-2
abundance: .
v_gene: TRBV4-1
CDR3aa: ASSPLGQVTGELF

d_gene: .
j_gene: TRBJ2-5
abundance: .
v_gene: TRBV6-5
CDR3aa: ASSRDRRRETQY

d_gene: .
j_gene: TRBJ1-2
abundance: .
v_gene: TRBV7-9
CDR3aa: ASSLYQDDFEGYT

d_gene: .
j_gene: TRBJ1-1
abundance: .
v_gene: TRBV7-9
CDR3aa: ASSLSGGIFAEAF

d_gene: .
j_gene: TRBJ2-7
abundance: .
v_gene: TRBV19
CDR3aa: ASSPGARYEQY

d_gene: .
j_gene: TRBJ2-3
abundance: few
v_gene: TRBV9
CDR3aa: ASSVGDRDTQY

d_gene: .
j_gene: TRBJ2-7
abundance: few
v_gene: TRBV15
CDR3aa: ATSRDRGTEQY